This TCR beta chain was obtained from a study of chemoradiotherapy in HPV16-positive cancers. As for this clone: The antigen is unknown.

General study findings and limits: Candidate HPV-specific clones and E7-related TCR motifs grew in tumor during treatment.

Measured with immunoSEQ multiplex PCR; TCRdb has only the in-frame clones, and not every one. In the table there are over 5,000 clones, more than 65% of which are singletons. With 2 bases removed from V and 4 bases from J, the gap between germline ends came to 10 bases. This CDR3 has 14 residues. CDR1 is MNHEY, CDR2 SVGAGI, per germline. Sequencing used tumor tissue, obtained from a patient who underwent chemoradiotherapy. The V call is TRBV6-5, the J call TRBJ2-3; the D call may be TRBD1 or TRBD2 (6 bases each). The clonotype was recovered from a human donor with HPV-associated anogenital cancer. CDR3 DNA sequence: TGTGCCAGCAGTTACGGGGGGCTCGCAGATACGCAGTATTTT. Residues: CASSYGGLADTQYF.